This T cell receptor (beta chain) was identified during a study of cytomegalovirus exposure and HLA in healthy donors. Study-wide background: Roughly 85 million unique TCRs from HLA-typed donors made up an early data release.

Study outcomes and limitations: In a later analysis, an Asian-associated ancestry cluster reportedly showed fewer N-insertions than the approximately 640-donor mean. Cytomegalovirus association was assigned to about 150 TCR beta chains. TRBV6-2, TRBV6-3 and other indistinguishable V segments were excluded.

The PCR made use of 60 Vbeta and 13 Jbeta primers. Sequencing was performed with immunoSEQ multiplex PCR; in TCRdb, only in-frame clones are kept and a portion is missing. The table has almost 200,000 clones, approximately 85% seen once. As to this clone: As yet, its antigen is unknown.

With V trimmed by 6 bases and J by 3 bases, 8 bases remained unmatched. Germline-derived CDR1 and CDR2 are MNHNY and SVGAGI (reference sequence). This CDR3 region has 15 residues. The sample taken for sequencing was PBMCs. This receptor was obtained from a woman between 45 and 60 years old in good health and CMV-seronegative. This chain joins TRBV6-6 and TRBJ1-1; TRBD1 matches 9 bases. The CDR3 DNA sequence: TGTGCCAGCAGCCGGGACAGGGTAAGGGACACTGAAGCTTTCTTT. As protein: CASSRDRVRDTEAFF.